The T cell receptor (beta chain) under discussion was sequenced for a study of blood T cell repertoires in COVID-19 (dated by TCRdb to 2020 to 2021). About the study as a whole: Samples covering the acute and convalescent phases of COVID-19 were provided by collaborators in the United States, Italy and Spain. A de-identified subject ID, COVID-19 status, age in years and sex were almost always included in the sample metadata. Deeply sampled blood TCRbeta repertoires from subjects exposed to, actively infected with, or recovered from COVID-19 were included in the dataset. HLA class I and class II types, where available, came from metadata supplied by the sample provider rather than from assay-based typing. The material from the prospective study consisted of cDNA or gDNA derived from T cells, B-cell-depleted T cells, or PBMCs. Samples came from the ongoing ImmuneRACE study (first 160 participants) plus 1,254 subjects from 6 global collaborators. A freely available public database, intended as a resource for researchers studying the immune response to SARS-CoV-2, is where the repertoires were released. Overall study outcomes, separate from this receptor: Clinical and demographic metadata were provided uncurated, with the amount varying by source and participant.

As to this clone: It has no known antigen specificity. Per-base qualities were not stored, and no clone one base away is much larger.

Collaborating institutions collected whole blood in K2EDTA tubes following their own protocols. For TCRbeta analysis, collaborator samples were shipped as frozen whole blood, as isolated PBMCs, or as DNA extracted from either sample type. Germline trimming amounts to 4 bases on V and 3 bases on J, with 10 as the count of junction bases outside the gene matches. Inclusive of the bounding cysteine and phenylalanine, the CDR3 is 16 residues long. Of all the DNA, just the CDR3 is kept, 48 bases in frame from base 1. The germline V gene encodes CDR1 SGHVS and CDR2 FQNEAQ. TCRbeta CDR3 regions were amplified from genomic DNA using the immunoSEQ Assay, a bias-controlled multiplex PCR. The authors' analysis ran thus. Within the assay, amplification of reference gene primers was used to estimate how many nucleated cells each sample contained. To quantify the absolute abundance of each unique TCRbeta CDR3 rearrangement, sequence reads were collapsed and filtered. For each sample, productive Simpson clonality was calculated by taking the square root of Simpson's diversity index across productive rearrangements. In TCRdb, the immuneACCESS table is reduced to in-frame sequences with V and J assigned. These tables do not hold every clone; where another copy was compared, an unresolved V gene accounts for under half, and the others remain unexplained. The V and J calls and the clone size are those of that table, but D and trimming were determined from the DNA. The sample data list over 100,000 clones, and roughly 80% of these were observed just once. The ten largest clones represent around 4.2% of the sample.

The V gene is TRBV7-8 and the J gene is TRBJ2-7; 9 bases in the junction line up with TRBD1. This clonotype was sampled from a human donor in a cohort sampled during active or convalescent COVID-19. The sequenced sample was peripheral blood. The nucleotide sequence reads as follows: TGTGCCAGCAGCTGGAATCGACAGGGGGGATTCTACGAGCAGTACTTC. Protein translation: CASSWNRQGGFYEQYF.